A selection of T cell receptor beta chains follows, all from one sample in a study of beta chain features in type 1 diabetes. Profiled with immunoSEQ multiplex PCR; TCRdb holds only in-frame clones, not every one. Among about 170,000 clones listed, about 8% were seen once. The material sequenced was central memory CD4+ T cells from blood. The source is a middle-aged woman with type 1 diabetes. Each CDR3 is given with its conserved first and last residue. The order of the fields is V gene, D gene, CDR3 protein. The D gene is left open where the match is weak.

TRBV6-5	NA	CASTDRRLGGYTF
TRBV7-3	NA	CASSPRGGAGAQETQYF
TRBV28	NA	CASTSGGRWTEAFF
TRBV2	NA	CASSLQATGELFF
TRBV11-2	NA	CASSWRGDTQYF
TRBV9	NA	CASSVEGQPITDTQYF
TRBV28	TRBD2	CASRLAGGRYEQYF
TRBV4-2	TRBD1	CASSLTGGLLYGGYTF
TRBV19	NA	CASSIQGQNTEAFF
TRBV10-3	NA	CATREGAKNIQYF
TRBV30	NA	CAWTGPRWGGQYF
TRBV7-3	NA	CASSLREGIEQYF
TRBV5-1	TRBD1	CASSPGDRDLYEQYF
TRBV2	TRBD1	CASRGQGVLDQPQHF
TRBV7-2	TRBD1	CASSWGQGDNQPQHF
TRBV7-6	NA	CASSTGTNDNQPQHF
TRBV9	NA	CASSVDSDYGYTF
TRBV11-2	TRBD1	CASSSSTGNYGYTF
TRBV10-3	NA	CALGLGGDTQYF
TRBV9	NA	CASSPRTRGDEQFF
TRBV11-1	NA	CASSSPRGKNTGELFF
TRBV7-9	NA	CASGDGGLALGEQYF
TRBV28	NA	CASQNSAYEQYF
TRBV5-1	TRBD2	CASSYQTSGRDREQFF
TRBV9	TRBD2	CASSVPSGGRETQYF
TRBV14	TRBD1	CASSRTGDFSPTYNEQFF
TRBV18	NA	CASSHSMLQGMNTEAFF
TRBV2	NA	CASSPFTEAFF
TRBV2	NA	CASTEKSPTAGDTQYF
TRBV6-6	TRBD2	CASSISGSTDTQYF
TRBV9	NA	CASSSYRADTQYF
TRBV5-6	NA	CASSLSGNYGYTF
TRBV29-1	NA	CSVESGGALGEKLFF
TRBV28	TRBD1	CASSLQGDKFF
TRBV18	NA	CASSLGQDPNYGYTF
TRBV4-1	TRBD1	CASSLTGTGPYEQYF
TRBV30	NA	CAWSPPVETGVYNQPQHF
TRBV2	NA	CASRQEHTEAFF
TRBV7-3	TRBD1	CASRHDRDDSPLHF
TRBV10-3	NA	CAIRAHSGGNSPLHF
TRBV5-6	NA	CASSQGWKFEAFF
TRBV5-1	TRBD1	CASSSNDRGDTGELFF